One T cell receptor (beta chain) is described in this entry. Its antigen is unknown. This sample is part of a study of T-cell memory formation after mild COVID-19. In the study overall: Across donors, TCR clusters were largely donor specific.

The ends were cut back, 5 bases at V and 6 bases at J, with 11 bases in the middle. CDR1 and CDR2 from the germline V gene are SEHNR and FQNEAQ (reference sequence). The CDR3 length is 14 residues. General study results and limits: Certain responding clones were present in pre-infection memory, suggesting participation of cross-reactive memory.

Researchers used 5'RACE with constant-segment primers to make TCR alpha and TCR beta cDNA libraries that carry sample barcodes and UMIs. Each CDR3 protein is one row after TCRdb ran MiXCR on the 5' RACE reads. Of 550,000 to 600,000 distinct CDR3 sequences listed, 20% to 25% are singletons. V usage is TRBV7-9 and J usage is TRBJ1-6; maybe TRBD1 (6 bases). Sequenced material: PBMCs or a T cell subset sorted from them (not recorded which). The receptor was derived from an adult woman who had mild COVID-19 (a few samples of this study predate the infection). Cell type and time point are not known. CDR3 bases: TGTGCCAGCAGCAGGAAGGGGGGTAATTCACCCCTCCACTTT. Translated: CASSRKGGNSPLHF.